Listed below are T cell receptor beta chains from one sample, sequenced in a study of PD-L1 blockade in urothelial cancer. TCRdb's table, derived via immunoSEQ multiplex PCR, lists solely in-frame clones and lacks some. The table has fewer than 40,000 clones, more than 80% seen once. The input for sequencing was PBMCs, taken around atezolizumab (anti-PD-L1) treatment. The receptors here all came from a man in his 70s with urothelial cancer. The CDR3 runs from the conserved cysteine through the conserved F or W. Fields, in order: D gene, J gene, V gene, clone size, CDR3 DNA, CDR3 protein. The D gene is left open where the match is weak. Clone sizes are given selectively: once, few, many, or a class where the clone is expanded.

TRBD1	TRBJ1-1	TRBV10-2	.	TGCGCCAGCAGAGACAGGGGTGAAGCTTTCTTT	CASRDRGEAFF
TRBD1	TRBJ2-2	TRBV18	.	TGTGCCAGCTCAGAGACAGGGTTAACCGGGGAGCTGTTTTTT	CASSETGLTGELFF
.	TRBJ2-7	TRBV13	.	TGTGCCAGCAGCTTACAGGGGCGCGAGCAGTACTTC	CASSLQGREQYF
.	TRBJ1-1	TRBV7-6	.	TGTGCCAGCAGCCCAAGCGGGAACACTGAAGCTTTCTTT	CASSPSGNTEAFF
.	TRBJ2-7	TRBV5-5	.	TGTGCCAGCAGCTTGGGGGACATCCCGCAGTACTTC	CASSLGDIPQYF
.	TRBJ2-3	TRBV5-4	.	TGTGCCAGCAGCTCGGGTCTCCCTGGGGATACGCAGTATTTT	CASSSGLPGDTQYF
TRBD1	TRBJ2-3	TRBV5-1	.	TGCGCCAGCAGCTTCAAGGCAGGGGGCCGAGATACGCAGTATTTT	CASSFKAGGRDTQYF
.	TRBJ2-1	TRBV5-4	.	TGTGCCAGCAGTACGGGACTCCCCGGGAAAGAGCAGTTCTTC	CASSTGLPGKEQFF
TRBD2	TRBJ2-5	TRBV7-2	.	TGTGCCAGCAGCGCTAGCGGGAGGCCCGAAGAGACCCAGTACTTC	CASSASGRPEETQYF
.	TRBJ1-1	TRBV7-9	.	TGTGCCAGCAGCTTACCACTTGGCAGGGAGAACACTGAAGCTTTCTTT	CASSLPLGRENTEAFF
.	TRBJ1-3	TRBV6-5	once	TGTGCCAGTCAACGCTGGGCCAACTCTGGAAACACCATATATTTT	CASQRWANSGNTIYF
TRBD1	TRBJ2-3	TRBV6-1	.	TGTGCCAGCCGGACAGGGCAGTTCACAGATACGCAGTATTTT	CASRTGQFTDTQYF
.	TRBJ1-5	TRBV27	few	TGTGCCAGCAGTGAAGGGGTTTGGCAGCCCCAGCATTTT	CASSEGVWQPQHF